These 28 T cell receptor beta chains share one sample of origin, sequenced in a study of blood T cell repertoires in COVID-19. The method was immunoSEQ multiplex PCR; TCRdb's version includes in-frame clones alone and lacks a portion of them. The data hold a few hundred thousand clones, with roughly 88% observed a single time. Sequenced material: peripheral blood. The receptors derive from a woman in her fifties or sixties with acute or convalescent COVID-19.

The chain employs TRBV12-5 and TRBJ1-2, with D unresolved. The V end was cut by 3 bases, the J end by 8 bases, with 13 bases between. The CDR3 has 13 residues. Germline CDR1 is LGHNT and CDR2 is FRNRAP. DNA for the CDR3: TGTGCTAGTGGTTTCTCCCTCAGAGGCGGCTACACCTTC. It encodes CASGFSLRGGYTF.

The chain links TRBV20-1 to TRBJ2-5, with D possibly TRBD2 on 5 matching bases. This CDR3 is built from 13 residues. Germline CDR1 DFQATT, CDR2 SNEGSKA (reference sequence). The V end lost 3 bases, the J end lost 0 bases, and 8 bases lay between the germline ends. The CDR3, as DNA: TGCAGTGCTAGTTTAGCGTACCAAGAGACCCAGTACTTC. This gives the protein CSASLAYQETQYF.

Concerning this clone itself: Other nucleotide sequences from this sample produce the same CDR3. The chain links TRBV7-9 to TRBJ1-2, with D tentatively TRBD1 (5 bases). Trimming removed 3 bases at V and 4 bases at J, with 6 bases between. CDR3 length equals 12 residues. Germline CDR1 SEHNR, CDR2 FQNEAQ (reference sequence). The CDR3 is CASSLDTYGYTF. The DNA of the CDR3 is TGTGCCAGCAGCTTGGACACCTATGGCTACACCTTC.

This rearrangement joins TRBV19 to TRBJ1-2; 8 bases fit TRBD1. Germline V gives CDR1 LNHDA, CDR2 SQIVND (reference sequence). The CDR3 is 16 residues long. The J segment lost 1 base and the V segment lost 2 bases, leaving 6 bases of the junction unmatched. The CDR3 region has the DNA TGTGCCAGTAGTATACTCCGGGACAGGAGTAACTATGGCTACACCTTC. This sequence encodes CASSILRDRSNYGYTF. The complete variable domain, with remaining parts taken from reference TRBV19 and TRBJ1-2, reads DGGITQSPKYLFRKEGQNVTLSCEQNLNHDAMYWYRQDPGQGLRLIYYSQIVNDFQKGDIAEGYSVSREKKESFPLTVTSAQKNPTAFYLCASSILRDRSNYGYTFGSGTRLTVV.

The chain is built from TRBV21-1 and TRBJ1-1; whether TRBD1, the table's D call, matches the DNA was not checked. TRBV21-1 is assigned pseudogene status. The CDR3 is 13 amino acids. In DNA form, the CDR3 reads TGTGCCAGCAGCACCAGGGGGCTCACTGAAGCTTTCTTT. It encodes CASSTRGLTEAFF.

In this sample, this clone turned up a few times. The V and J genes are TRBV2 and TRBJ2-7; 8 nucleotides match TRBD2. This CDR3 is 13 amino acids long. Germline CDR1 reads SNHLY; CDR2 reads FYNNEI. The trim removed 7 bases at V and 4 bases at J, leaving 6 bases unmatched. The CDR3 is CASTTSGIYEQYF. As DNA, the CDR3 is TGTGCCAGCACAACTAGCGGAATATACGAGCAGTACTTC.

J is TRBJ2-5 and V is TRBV5-1, with 8 nucleotides matching TRBD1. CDR3 size: 15 residues. Germline V gene sequence: CDR1 SGHRS, CDR2 YFSETQ. V dropped 6 bases and J dropped 0; count of bases not matched to a gene: 7. The CDR3 loop is CASKLRQGYQETQYF. The CDR3 DNA reads TGCGCCAGCAAATTAAGACAGGGGTACCAAGAGACCCAGTACTTC.

This chain connects TRBV15 to TRBJ2-2; TRBD2 matches at 7 bases. Per germline, CDR1 LNHNV and CDR2 YYDKDF (reference sequence). This CDR3 has 13 amino acids. Trimming took 5 bases from V and 6 from J; bases not matched to a gene: 3. CDR3 region: CATSAGVAGELFF. The CDR3 DNA reads as TGTGCCACCAGCGCGGGAGTGGCCGGGGAGCTGTTTTTT.

This chain links TRBV5-5 with TRBJ2-7, with D uncertain. CDR1 and CDR2 from the germline V gene are SGHKS and YYEKEE (reference sequence). The CDR3 spans 11 residues. The V and J ends lost 0 bases and 7 bases respectively, with 5 bases between them. The CDR3, as DNA: TGTGCCAGCAGCTTGGTGAGGGAGCAGTACTTC. This gives the protein CASSLVREQYF. The full variable domain, with the rest looked up from reference TRBV5-5 and TRBJ2-7, is DAGVTQSPTHLIKTRGQQVTLRCSPISGHKSVSWYQQVLGQGPQFIFQYYEKEERGRGNFPDRFSARQFPNYSSELNVNALLLGDSALYLCASSLVREQYFGPGTRLTVT.

This clone showed up just a few times. The genes are TRBV19 and TRBJ1-3, with no clear D. From germline, CDR1 is LNHDA and CDR2 SQIVND (reference sequence). The V end lost 4 bases, the J end lost 2 bases, and 15 bases lay between the germline ends. The CDR3 length is 16 residues. In DNA form, the CDR3 reads TGTGCCAGTAGTACCCGGGTCCTCGTTACTGGAAACACCATATATTTT. Residues: CASSTRVLVTGNTIYF. Filled out from reference TRBV19 and TRBJ1-3, the complete variable domain reads DGGITQSPKYLFRKEGQNVTLSCEQNLNHDAMYWYRQDPGQGLRLIYYSQIVNDFQKGDIAEGYSVSREKKESFPLTVTSAQKNPTAFYLCASSTRVLVTGNTIYFGEGSWLTVV.

The chain combines TRBV2 with TRBJ2-3; 7 positions match TRBD2. Per germline, CDR1 SNHLY and CDR2 FYNNEI. The CDR3 spans 13 residues. V shed 8 bases, J shed 2 bases, and the junction held 4 bases outside the gene matches. CDR3 in DNA: TGTGCCAGCGGGGGGGAATCCACAGATACGCAGTATTTT. Translated, it gives CASGGESTDTQYF.

This clone came up once. The chain carries TRBV9 and TRBJ1-1, with D perhaps TRBD1 (6 bases). Trimming shortened V by 3 bases and J by 1 base, and 7 bases separated the two germline ends. CDR3 length: 13 amino acids. Germline CDR1 is SGDLS and CDR2 is YYNGEE. CDR3 sequence reads: CASSGQENTEAFF. As DNA, the CDR3 is TGTGCCAGCAGCGGACAGGAGAACACTGAAGCTTTCTTT.

V usage is TRBV11-2 and J usage is TRBJ2-7; D might be TRBD2 (5 bases). Trimming stripped 4 bases from V and 1 base from J, with 14 bases between. The germline CDR1 and CDR2 sequences are SGHAT and FQNNGV. The CDR3 runs 15 residues. The DNA of the CDR3 is TGTGCCAGCAGCTCCCAAGCGGAGACTTCCTACGAGCAGTACTTC. Translating gives CASSSQAETSYEQYF.

The genes are TRBV4-3 and TRBJ2-1, with 8 bases fitting TRBD2. V lost 0 bases, J lost 5 bases, and 15 bases stayed unmatched. This CDR3 comprises 19 residues. CDR1 and CDR2 from the germline V gene are LGHNA and YSLEER. CDR3 protein: CASSQDGIFRAGGHNEQFF. The CDR3 nucleotides are TGCGCCAGCAGCCAAGATGGCATTTTTCGGGCGGGAGGACACAATGAGCAGTTCTTC.

About this clone: Other DNA sequences in this specimen translate into the identical CDR3. This chain uses TRBV5-1 with TRBJ1-1; the D is unclear. The CDR3 sequence is 14 residues long. Per the germline V gene, CDR1 is SGHRS and CDR2 is YFSETQ. Trimming cost V 2 bases and J 0 bases, with 8 bases left between them. The CDR3 protein is CASSFGTLNTEAFF. CDR3 DNA sequence: TGCGCCAGCAGCTTTGGCACGTTGAACACTGAAGCTTTCTTT. Together with reference TRBV5-1 and TRBJ1-1, the CDR3 gives the full variable domain: KAGVTQTPRYLIKTRGQQVTLSCSPISGHRSVSWYQQTPGQGLQFLFEYFSETQRNKGNFPGRFSGRQFSNSRSEMNVSTLELGDSALYLCASSFGTLNTEAFFGQGTRLTVV.

This chain links TRBV11-2 with TRBJ2-3; 9 bases fit TRBD1. Germline lookup yields CDR1 SGHAT and CDR2 FQNNGV. V dropped 2 bases and J dropped 4; count of bases not matched to a gene: 7. This CDR3 contains 16 residues. The CDR3 coding sequence is TGTGCCAGCAGCTTATTTTTGGGACAGGGTTCAGATACGCAGTATTTT. The encoded protein is CASSLFLGQGSDTQYF.

This clone was recorded only once. The CDR3 coding sequence is TGTGCCACCAGCAGAGCGCGGGGGCAGTCTAATGAAAAACTGTTTTTT. The encoded protein is CATSRARGQSNEKLFF. This sequence joins TRBV15 and TRBJ1-4, with TRBD1 as a possible D gene (6 bases). V was cut by 1 base and J by 3 bases, with 12 bases left in between. The germline V gene encodes CDR1 LNHNV and CDR2 YYDKDF (reference sequence). The CDR3 is made up of 16 amino acids.

The J gene is TRBJ1-3, the V gene TRBV6-6; 9 bases are shared with TRBD1. Trimming removed 5 bases from V and 2 bases from J; junction bases left unmatched: 7. Germline V gene lookup returns CDR1 MNHNY and CDR2 SVGAGI (reference sequence). The CDR3 contains 16 residues. The chain's CDR3 is CASSHLTGGPGNTIYF. CDR3 in DNA: TGTGCCAGCAGTCACCTTACAGGGGGCCCTGGAAACACCATATATTTT.

The rearrangement joins TRBV11-2 to TRBJ1-1; 7 nucleotides align to TRBD1. Germline V gene sequence: CDR1 SGHAT, CDR2 FQNNGV. With V trimmed by 0 bases and J by 4 bases, 5 bases remained unmatched. The CDR3 is 15 residues long. Here the CDR3 DNA reads TGTGCCAGCAGCTTAGAAGGTCAGGGGGTCACTGAAGCTTTCTTT. The encoded protein is CASSLEGQGVTEAFF.

The genes are TRBV6-5 and TRBJ2-7, with TRBD2 as a possible D gene (6 bases). The CDR3 consists of 14 residues. The V gene's germline CDR1 is MNHEY and CDR2 SVGAGI. V shed 10 bases and J shed 3 bases, with 19 bases lying between them. The CDR3 sequence: CATTYSAGLYEQYF. The CDR3 nucleotides are TGTGCCACTACATATTCGGCGGGACTCTACGAGCAGTACTTC.

The chain links TRBV5-4 to TRBJ2-4, with TRBD2 identical over 7 bases. V trimming: 7 bases; J trimming: 0 bases; junction bases outside the gene matches: 7. The CDR3 sequence is 15 residues long. Germline loops: CDR1 SGHNT, CDR2 YYREEE (reference sequence). In DNA form, the CDR3 reads TGTGCCAGCGGTGGCGGGGGACTAGCCAAAAACATTCAGTACTTC. This encodes CASGGGGLAKNIQYF.

The chain has TRBV27 and TRBJ2-7; the D is unclear. The germline V gene has CDR1 MNHEY and CDR2 SMNVEV (reference sequence). This CDR3 is built from 11 residues. The ends were cut back, 5 bases at V and 4 bases at J, with 6 bases in the middle. The CDR3 DNA reads as TGTGCCAGCAGTAATAGATACGAGCAGTACTTC. It encodes CASSNRYEQYF.

The chain couples TRBV28 to TRBJ2-4, with D tentatively TRBD1 (6 bases). Trimming removed 6 bases at V and 6 bases at J, with 21 bases between. This CDR3 region has 16 residues. Per the germline V gene, CDR1 is MDHEN and CDR2 is SYDVKM. The CDR3 bases are TGTGCCAGCAGCCCATACCGGGCAGGGGCGGGAAACATTCAGTACTTC. Its translation is CASSPYRAGAGNIQYF.

Turning to this clone: The junction does not match germline at one end; this may be a read error. The J gene is TRBJ2-2, the V gene TRBV6-5, with D perhaps matching TRBD1 (6 bases). This CDR3 contains 14 residues. Germline V CDR1 and CDR2: MNHEY, SVGAGI. The CDR3 bases are TGTGGCAGCGGTAGTAAGGGGGACACCGGGGAGCTGTTTTTT. Its translation is CGSGSKGDTGELFF.

This clone appeared a few times. V is TRBV7-9 and J is TRBJ2-3; tentative D call: TRBD2 (6 bases). V lost 3 bases and J lost 0, with 13 bases in between. Looked up from germline, CDR1 is SEHNR and CDR2 is FQNEAQ (reference sequence). The CDR3 spans 16 residues. The CDR3 nucleotides are TGTGCCAGCAGCTTGTATGCTAGCGCAAGCACAGATACGCAGTATTTT. Encoded protein: CASSLYASASTDTQYF.

V is TRBV18 and J is TRBJ1-6, with TRBD1 as a possible D gene (6 bases). V gave up 2 bases and J gave up 10 bases, with 12 bases separating them. Germline V gene data show CDR1 as KGHSH and CDR2 as LQKENI. The CDR3 contains 14 residues. The CDR3 loop is CASSPEQGGSPLHF. DNA for the CDR3: TGTGCCAGCTCACCAGAACAGGGAGGGTCACCCCTCCACTTT.

The V gene is TRBV30, the J gene TRBJ1-2; D is possibly TRBD1 (5 bases). Germline-derived CDR1 and CDR2 are GTSNPN and SVGIG (reference sequence). V lost 4 bases and J 0 bases, leaving 9 bases between the germline ends. This CDR3 comprises 13 residues. Written as DNA, the CDR3 is TGTGCCTGGACTAGGGGCCCTAACTATGGCTACACCTTC. It encodes CAWTRGPNYGYTF. Drawing the rest from reference TRBV30 and TRBJ1-2, the complete variable domain is SQTIHQWPATLVQPVGSPLSLECTVEGTSNPNLYWYRQAAGRGLQLLFYSVGIGQISSEVPQNLSASRPQDRQFILSSKKLLLSDSGFYLCAWTRGPNYGYTFGSGTRLTVV.

This clone has only a few counts. The V gene is TRBV20-1, the J gene TRBJ2-2, with 9 bases lining up with TRBD1. This CDR3 has 13 amino acids. V dropped 3 bases and J dropped 6; count of bases not matched to a gene: 2. The germline CDR1 and CDR2 sequences are DFQATT and SNEGSKA (reference sequence). The CDR3 DNA reads as TGCAGTGCTAGTAGGACAGGGGCCGGGGAGCTGTTTTTT. Translation: CSASRTGAGELFF.